These 26 T cell receptor beta chains were all obtained from the same sample, sequenced in a study of vaccination and CD4 T cells after COVID-19. The Oncomine TCR Beta short-read assay sequenced DNA from cultured CD4+ T cells. A single record per CDR3 protein comes from TCRdb applying MiXCR to the PCR reads. The table records approximately 15,000 distinct CDR3 sequences, 55% to 75% of them present only once. The antigens of these receptors remain unknown. Treatment: roughly ten-day PBMC culture with coronavirus spike peptide pools or control peptides (ViraFEST assay). Sequencing input: CD4+ T cells from blood, cultured in vitro. These TCRs come from a human donor who had recovered from COVID-19.

This clonotype was seen a single time. The rearrangement uses TRBV28 and TRBJ2-7, with TRBD2 matching over 8 bases. J lost 3 bases, V lost 2 bases, and 3 bases had no gene match. Germline V CDR1 and CDR2: MDHEN, SYDVKM. The CDR3 covers 14 residues. CDR3 nucleotides: TGTGCCAGCAGTTTAGACACTAGCGGCTACGAGCAGTACTTC. Its translation is CASSLDTSGYEQYF.

This clonotype showed up just a few times. J is TRBJ1-5 and V is TRBV2; 8 nucleotides align to TRBD1. The junction had 9 bases not matched to a gene; V was cut back by 6 bases and J by 5 bases. This CDR3 contains 15 residues. CDR1 is SNHLY and CDR2 is FYNNEI in the germline V gene. CDR3 bases: TGTGCCAGCAGAGCGGACAGGGATGGGTATCAGCCCCAGCATTTT. Protein sequence: CASRADRDGYQPQHF.

The chain recombines TRBV6-1 with TRBJ1-6; 8 bases agree with TRBD1. The CDR3 spans 15 residues. The V gene's germline CDR1 is MNHNS and CDR2 SASEGT. Unmatched junction bases numbered 5, after V lost 6 bases and J lost 4 bases. The CDR3 coding sequence is TGTGCCAGCAGCAGGGACAGGCGTTATAATTCACCCCTCCACTTT. Translating it yields CASSRDRRYNSPLHF.

This rearrangement joins TRBV12-3 or TRBV12-4 to TRBJ1-2; no clear D. Trimming pared 7 bases from V and 6 bases from J, leaving 18 bases between. The CDR3 is 14 amino acids. The CDR3: CASTPWSSVNGYTF. CDR3 nucleotide sequence: TGTGCCAGCACCCCTTGGTCTTCCGTGAATGGCTACACCTTC.

The chain uses TRBV28 and TRBJ2-5; weak D call: TRBD1 (6 bases). Germline CDR1 MDHEN, CDR2 SYDVKM. Trimming stripped 6 bases from V and 2 bases from J, with 16 bases between. The CDR3 runs to 15 residues. The CDR3 reads CASRPFGQTQETQYF. Here the CDR3 DNA reads TGTGCCAGCAGACCTTTCGGACAGACACAAGAGACCCAGTACTTC.

The rearrangement joins TRBV30 to TRBJ2-1; possibly TRBD1 or TRBD2 for D (5 bases each). CDR3 size: 14 residues. Trimming pared 2 bases from V and 7 bases from J, leaving 15 bases between. Germline V lookup: CDR1 GTSNPN, CDR2 SVGIG (reference sequence). CDR3 sequence: CAWSKRDLRNEQFF. CDR3 nucleotide sequence: TGTGCCTGGAGTAAACGGGACCTACGGAATGAGCAGTTCTTC.

The rearrangement links TRBV7-9 to TRBJ1-6; D gene ambiguous. The germline V gene encodes CDR1 SEHNR and CDR2 FQNEAQ (reference sequence). V was shortened by 7 bases and J by 8 bases, with 12 bases between the two germline ends. This CDR3 region has 13 residues. CDR3: CASTINTDSPLHF. The CDR3 DNA follows: TGTGCCAGCACCATAAATACCGATTCACCCCTCCACTTT. Supplemented by reference TRBV7-9 and TRBJ1-6, the full variable domain reads DTGVSQNPRHKITKRGQNVTFRCDPISEHNRLYWYRQTLGQGPEFLTYFQNEAQLEKSRLLSDRFSAERPKGSFSTLEIQRTEQGDSAMYLCASTINTDSPLHFGNGTRLTVT.

The chain has TRBV6-4 and TRBJ2-3; D may be TRBD2 (5 bases). Trimming left V 4 bases short and J 1 base short, with 6 bases between. Germline V gene sequence: CDR1 MRHNA, CDR2 SNTAGT. CDR3 length: 13 residues. The CDR3 is CASSGAGTDTQYF. CDR3 DNA: TGTGCCAGCAGTGGAGCGGGCACAGATACGCAGTATTTT.

The chain employs TRBV24-1 and TRBJ2-5; 11 positions agree with TRBD1. Germline CDR1 reads KGHDR; CDR2 reads SFDVKD. J was trimmed by 5 bases and V by 4 bases; bases with no gene match: 11. The CDR3 consists of 17 residues. CDR3 DNA: TGTGCCACCAGTGACCCAACCGCCGGGACAGGGGGTGAGACCCAGTACTTC. Amino acids: CATSDPTAGTGGETQYF.

The chain recombines TRBV9 with TRBJ1-2; no firm D call. Germline-derived CDR1 and CDR2 are SGDLS and YYNGEE. The CDR3 consists of 13 residues. The V end was cut by 2 bases, the J end by 4 bases, with 9 bases between. For the CDR3, the DNA is TGTGCCAGCAGCGTCGACAATGCCTATGGCTACACCTTC. This translates into CASSVDNAYGYTF.

The V call is TRBV19, the J call TRBJ1-5; D is unclear. Germline V lookup: CDR1 LNHDA, CDR2 SQIVND (reference sequence). CDR3 length: 13 residues. V was cut by 8 bases and J by 0 bases, with 8 bases left in between. This CDR3 reads CASREYSNQPQHF. CDR3 coding DNA: TGTGCCAGTCGGGAATATAGCAATCAGCCCCAGCATTTT.

This clonotype appeared a few times. This chain joins TRBV25-1 and TRBJ2-5, with D tentatively TRBD2 (6 bases). The germline gives CDR1 MGHDK, CDR2 SYGVNS. V lost 1 base to trimming and J lost 5 bases, with 14 bases between them. This CDR3 is 15 amino acids long. In DNA, the CDR3 is TGTGCCAGCAGTGAATTCGGGGGTGTAAGGGAGACCCAGTACTTC. Protein product: CASSEFGGVRETQYF.

This chain links TRBV15 with TRBJ1-4; D remains unclear. CDR1 is LNHNV, CDR2 YYDKDF, per germline (reference sequence). The V end lost 1 base, the J end lost 7 bases, and 7 bases lay between the germline ends. This CDR3 has 13 amino acids. The CDR3 region has the DNA TGTGCCACCAGCAGAGTTCCAAGTGAAAAACTGTTTTTT. Its protein product is CATSRVPSEKLFF.

V usage is TRBV29-1 and J usage is TRBJ1-1, with D maybe TRBD1 (6 bases). CDR1 is SQVTM, CDR2 ANQGSEA, per germline. CDR3 length: 13 residues. V lost 8 bases and J 4 bases, leaving 17 bases between the germline ends. In nucleotides, the CDR3 is TGCAGCTCGCAGAGGGGGGCGCCCACTGAAGCTTTCTTT. Amino acids: CSSQRGAPTEAFF.

The V gene is TRBV19, the J gene TRBJ1-2; 7 positions match TRBD1. With 3 bases clipped from V and 7 bases from J, the junction kept 11 bases outside the gene matches. Germline V gene data show CDR1 as LNHDA and CDR2 as SQIVND (reference sequence). The length of the CDR3 is 15 residues. CDR3 in DNA: TGTGCCAGTAGTATTGCCCTACAGGGGCGCGGTGGCTACACCTTC. Protein product: CASSIALQGRGGYTF.

DNA of the CDR3: TGCAGTGCCCCGGGACTAGCGGGACTCACCGGGGAGCTGTTTTTT. As protein: CSAPGLAGLTGELFF. The chain recombines TRBV20-1 with TRBJ2-2; TRBD2 aligns across 13 bases. Trimming at V came to 6 bases and at J to 4 bases, leaving 5 bases not matched to a gene. The CDR3 is 15 residues long. Germline V gives CDR1 DFQATT, CDR2 SNEGSKA (reference sequence).

V usage is TRBV30 and J usage is TRBJ1-2; tentatively, D is TRBD1 (6 bases). Germline CDR1 GTSNPN, CDR2 SVGIG (reference sequence). The CDR3 length is 14 residues. V lost 4 bases and J lost 7, with 19 bases in between. CDR3 region: CAWTPGGRSFGYTF. The CDR3 DNA follows: TGTGCCTGGACCCCCGGGGGCCGTTCTTTTGGCTACACCTTC.

This chain uses TRBV19 with TRBJ2-1; D is ambiguous. Germline V gene data show CDR1 as LNHDA and CDR2 as SQIVND (reference sequence). The V end lost 4 bases, the J end lost 4 bases, and 17 bases lay between the germline ends. The CDR3 has 16 amino acids. DNA of the CDR3: TGTGCCAGTAGTACCCCTCGGGCCCCACATTACAATGAGCAGTTCTTC. Protein: CASSTPRAPHYNEQFF.

The CDR3 spells CSAAPEETQYF. DNA for the CDR3: TGCAGTGCCGCACCGGAAGAGACCCAGTACTTC. The V and J genes are TRBV20-1 and TRBJ2-5; D gene ambiguous. Germline values: CDR1 DFQATT, CDR2 SNEGSKA (reference sequence). This CDR3 has 11 residues. V lost 6 bases and J 3 bases, leaving 8 bases between the germline ends.

V gene TRBV20-1 combines with J gene TRBJ1-1, with D perhaps TRBD1 (6 bases). The CDR3 spans 14 residues. Trimming removed 0 bases from V and 1 base from J, with 9 bases in between. Germline V gene lookup returns CDR1 DFQATT and CDR2 SNEGSKA (reference sequence). The CDR3 spells CSAREGQTNTEAFF. The CDR3, as DNA: TGCAGTGCTAGAGAAGGACAGACGAACACTGAAGCTTTCTTT.

This clonotype was seen more than once but under ten times. A junction end diverges from the germline sequence, so it may reflect a read error. The V gene is TRBV7-2, the J gene TRBJ2-7, with D uncertain. This CDR3 is built from 16 residues. Germline CDR1 SGHTA, CDR2 FQGNSA. CDR3 loop: CASSQDVSIKPYEQYF. CDR3 coding DNA: TGCGCCAGCAGCCAAGATGTTTCCATAAAGCCCTACGAGCAGTACTTC.

This clonotype counts as medium-sized (0.01 to 0.1%). This chain links TRBV6-1 with TRBJ2-3; 12 nucleotides match TRBD2. The CDR3 spans 19 residues. Germline V lookup: CDR1 MNHNS, CDR2 SASEGT. The V and J ends lost 7 bases and 5 bases, in that order; junction bases with no gene match: 19. CDR3 nucleotides: TGTGCCAGCACATCACATCTAGCGGGAGGGCCTTTTGAAGGAGATACGCAGTATTTT. This translates into CASTSHLAGGPFEGDTQYF.

The chain employs TRBV2 and TRBJ2-7, with TRBD1 identical over 11 bases. CDR1 and CDR2 from the germline V gene are SNHLY and FYNNEI. CDR3 size: 16 residues. Germline trimming cut 4 bases from V and 3 bases from J; bases unmatched to any gene: 8. DNA for the CDR3: TGTGCCAGCAGTGGGACAGGGGGCGAAGGAATCTACGAGCAGTACTTC. This codes for CASSGTGGEGIYEQYF.

The chain couples TRBV7-9 to TRBJ2-2; 11 nucleotides align to TRBD1. Losses at the gene ends were 5 bases for V and 3 bases for J; bases not matched to a gene: 5. The germline CDR1 and CDR2 sequences are SEHNR and FQNEAQ (reference sequence). The CDR3 is made up of 16 amino acids. CDR3 sequence (DNA): TGTGCCAGCAGCCCGCGGGGACAGGGGGACACCGGGGAGCTGTTTTTT. This codes for CASSPRGQGDTGELFF. Full variable domain (rest looked up from reference TRBV7-9 and TRBJ2-2): DTGVSQNPRHKITKRGQNVTFRCDPISEHNRLYWYRQTLGQGPEFLTYFQNEAQLEKSRLLSDRFSAERPKGSFSTLEIQRTEQGDSAMYLCASSPRGQGDTGELFFGEGSRLTVL.

The rearrangement joins TRBV19 to TRBJ1-1, with D possibly TRBD1 on 6 matching bases. The germline gives CDR1 LNHDA, CDR2 SQIVND (reference sequence). V dropped 4 bases and J dropped 4 bases, with 16 bases sitting between them. The CDR3 loop spans 15 amino acids. The CDR3 region is CASSKGNRVGTEAFF. The CDR3 DNA follows: TGTGCCAGTAGTAAGGGAAACAGGGTCGGCACTGAAGCTTTCTTT.

This sequence joins TRBV15 and TRBJ2-3; TRBD2 is a possible D gene (6 bases). Per the germline V gene, CDR1 is LNHNV and CDR2 is YYDKDF (reference sequence). With 1 base removed from V and 1 base from J, the gap between germline ends came to 9 bases. The CDR3 sequence is 15 residues long. As DNA, the CDR3 is TGTGCCACCAGCAGAGCCCCGGGAGGCACAGATACGCAGTATTTT. Translated: CATSRAPGGTDTQYF.